The subject of this entry is one TCR beta chain. The antigen is not known. V was shortened by 0 bases and J by 6 bases, with 8 bases between the two germline ends. The CDR3 consists of 13 residues. Germline-derived CDR1 and CDR2 are SGHVS and FNYEAQ. The sample belongs to a study of PD-L1 blockade in urothelial cancer. Study summary: The analyses of blood took place 3 weeks (second dose) and 6 weeks after treatment start. Overall study findings and caveats: Below-median pretreatment blood TCR clonality was a predictor of better survival.

As to time point: pretreatment peripheral blood. The table came from immunoSEQ multiplex PCR; TCRdb's copy has only in-frame clones and leaves some out. The repertoire includes about 95,000 clones, roughly 90% of them detected once, and 1.5% to 2% sits in the top ten. The chain combines TRBV7-6 with TRBJ1-2; D gene ambiguous. Sample: PBMCs, taken around atezolizumab (anti-PD-L1) treatment. This TCR derives from a man aged 55 to 70 with urothelial cancer. Here the CDR3 reads CASSLAAGNGYTF. In DNA form, the CDR3 reads TGTGCCAGCAGCTTAGCAGCGGGGAATGGCTACACCTTC.